Described below is a single TCR beta chain sequence and its context. What it binds is unknown. This sample was taken from a study of cytomegalovirus exposure and HLA in healthy donors. Study-wide points: There were three CMV-associated chains whose specificity for CMV antigens was confirmed in vitro. CMV serostatus alone was available as immune exposure information. Indistinguishable V segments, including TRBV6-2 and TRBV6-3, were excluded.

Donors sampled were nominally healthy, though unrecorded immune exposures were likely. Looked up from germline, CDR1 is SEHNR and CDR2 is FQNEAQ (reference sequence). V lost 2 bases to trimming and J lost 4 bases, with 9 bases between them. CDR3 length: 14 residues. Researchers ran the PCR with 60 Vbeta and 13 Jbeta primers. Clones were read by immunoSEQ multiplex PCR, and TCRdb kept only the in-frame ones, dropping some. The repertoire holds around 80,000 clones, with 75% to 80% as singletons. Sequencing was carried out using PBMCs. The chain combines TRBV7-9 with TRBJ1-5, with a weak D call TRBD1 (5 bases). This TCR came from a man in his forties or fifties in good health and CMV-seronegative. Here the CDR3 reads CASSLQTENQPQHF. The CDR3, as DNA: TGTGCCAGCAGCTTACAGACAGAAAATCAGCCCCAGCATTTT.